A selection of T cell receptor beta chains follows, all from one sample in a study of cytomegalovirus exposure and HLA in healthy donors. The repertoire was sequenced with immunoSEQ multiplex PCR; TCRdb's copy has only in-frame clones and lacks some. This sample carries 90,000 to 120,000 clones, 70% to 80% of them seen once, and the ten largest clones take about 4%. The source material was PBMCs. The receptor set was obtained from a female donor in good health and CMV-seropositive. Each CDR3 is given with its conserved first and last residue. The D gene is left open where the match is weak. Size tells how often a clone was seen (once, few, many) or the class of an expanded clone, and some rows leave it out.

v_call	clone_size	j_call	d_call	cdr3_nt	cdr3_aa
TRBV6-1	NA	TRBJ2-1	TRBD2	TGTGCCAGCAGTCCGGGACTAGTCAATGAGCAGTTCTTC	CASSPGLVNEQFF
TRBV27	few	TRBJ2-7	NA	TGTGCCAGCAGCCCAATCCCCAGCGGTAGAGCCTCCTACGAGCAGTACTTC	CASSPIPSGRASYEQYF
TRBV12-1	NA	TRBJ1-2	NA	TGTGCCAGCAGCTTTGCGATGTCAGACTATGGCTACACCTTC	CASSFAMSDYGYTF
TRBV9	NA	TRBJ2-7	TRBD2	TGTGCCAGCAGCGTAGGCGCTAGCGGGGGGAGATACGAGCAGTACTTC	CASSVGASGGRYEQYF
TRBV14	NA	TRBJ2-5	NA	TGTGCCAGCAGCCAATGGAGTATAGAGACCCAGTACTTC	CASSQWSIETQYF
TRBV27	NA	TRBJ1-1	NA	TGTGCCAGCAGTGGGTGGGGAAGGGGTCAGGGAATGGGTGAAGCTTTCTTT	CASSGWGRGQGMGEAFF
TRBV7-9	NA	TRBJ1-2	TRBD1	TGTGCCAGCAGCTCGGGGACAGCTCTCTATGGCTACACCTTC	CASSSGTALYGYTF
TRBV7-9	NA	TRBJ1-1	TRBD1	TGTGCCAGCAGCGGACAGGGACAGCTGAACACTGAAGCTTTCTTT	CASSGQGQLNTEAFF
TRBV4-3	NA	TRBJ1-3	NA	TGCGCCAGCAGCCAAGACAGGATAATGGGAAACACCATATATTTT	CASSQDRIMGNTIYF
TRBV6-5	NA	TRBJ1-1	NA	TGTGCCACCCTCACACCTCGCACTGAAGCTTTCTTT	CATLTPRTEAFF
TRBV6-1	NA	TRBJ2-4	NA	TGTGCCAGCAGTGAAGCTGGGGGCGCGGGTGGCATTCAGTACTTC	CASSEAGGAGGIQYF
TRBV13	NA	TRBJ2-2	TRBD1	TGTGCCAGCAGCTTTTCTAGTACCCCTAGGCCAGGGGGCGCCTCCGGGGAGCTGTTTTTT	CASSFSSTPRPGGASGELFF
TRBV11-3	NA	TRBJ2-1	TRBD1	TGTGCCAGCAGCCTAGGACAGGGCCTCATCAATGAGCAGTTCTTC	CASSLGQGLINEQFF
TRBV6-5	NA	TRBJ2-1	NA	TGTGCCAGCAGTTACTGGTCACAGGGTTCCTACAATGAGCAGTTCTTC	CASSYWSQGSYNEQFF
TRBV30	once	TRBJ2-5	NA	TGTGCCTGGAGTGTGCGGCTGATCGCACAAGAGACCCAGTACTTC	CAWSVRLIAQETQYF
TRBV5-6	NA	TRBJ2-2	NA	TGTGCCAGCAGCTCAGACTCCGGGGAGCTGTTTTTT	CASSSDSGELFF
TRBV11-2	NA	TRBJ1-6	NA	TGTGCCAGCAGCGCGGGGTGGAATTCACCCCTCCACTTT	CASSAGWNSPLHF
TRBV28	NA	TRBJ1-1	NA	TGTGCCAGCAGTCCCATCCTGGCAGGGCACGCTGAAGCTTTCTTT	CASSPILAGHAEAFF
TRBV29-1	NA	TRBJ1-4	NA	TGCAGCGTTCAAACAGGGTCTAATGAAAAACTGTTTTTT	CSVQTGSNEKLFF
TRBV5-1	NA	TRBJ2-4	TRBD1	TGCGCCAGCAGCTGGGACAGATCCAAAAACAGTCAGTACTTC	CASSWDRSKNSQYF
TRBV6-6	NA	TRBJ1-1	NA	TGTGCCAGCAGTTATGGGGGACAACTGAACACTGAAGCTTTCTTT	CASSYGGQLNTEAFF
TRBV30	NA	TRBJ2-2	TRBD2	TGTGCCTGGAGCCTACTAGCGGGCTCCACCGGGGAGCTGTTTTTT	CAWSLLAGSTGELFF
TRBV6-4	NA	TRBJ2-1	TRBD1	TGTGCCAGCAGTCCCGGACAGGGGGGAAATGAGCAGTTCTTC	CASSPGQGGNEQFF
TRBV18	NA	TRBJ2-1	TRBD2	TGTGCCAGCTCACCGAACGTAGGGACTAGCGATGAGCAGTTCTTC	CASSPNVGTSDEQFF
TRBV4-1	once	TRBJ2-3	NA	TGCGCCAGCAGCCCAAACACAGGTACGCAGTATTTT	CASSPNTGTQYF
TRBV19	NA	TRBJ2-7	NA	TGTGCCAGTAGTATCCGGGGAGTACCCTACGAGCAGTACTTC	CASSIRGVPYEQYF
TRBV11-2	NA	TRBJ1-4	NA	TGTGCCAGCAGTATTAAGGGACTCCATAATGAAAAACTGTTTTTT	CASSIKGLHNEKLFF
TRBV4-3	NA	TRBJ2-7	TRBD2	TGCGCCAGCAGCCATATAGCGGGGGACGGAGGCTACGAGCAGTACTTC	CASSHIAGDGGYEQYF
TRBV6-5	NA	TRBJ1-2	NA	TGTGCCAGCAGTGGATGGGCAGAGTATGGCTACACCTTC	CASSGWAEYGYTF
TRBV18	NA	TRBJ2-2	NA	TGTGCCAGCTCACCATTTCTATCGAACACCGGGGAGCTGTTTTTT	CASSPFLSNTGELFF
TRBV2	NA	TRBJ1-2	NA	TGTGCCAGCAGTTTGACAGGCCCAGGGGCCACCTTC	CASSLTGPGATF
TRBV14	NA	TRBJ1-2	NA	TGTGCCAGCAGCCAATCAGGGCGGCCGGACTATGGCTACACCTTC	CASSQSGRPDYGYTF
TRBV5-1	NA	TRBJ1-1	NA	TGCGCCAGCAGCTTGGCGGCAGGCTTGCGCACTGAAGCTTTCTTT	CASSLAAGLRTEAFF
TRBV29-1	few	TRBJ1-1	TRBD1	TGCAGCGTGCGTCCGGGACAGGCGAGGGAAGCTTTCTTT	CSVRPGQAREAFF
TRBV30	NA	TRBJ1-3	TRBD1	TGTGCCTGGAGTTTGATAGGACAGGAAAACACCATATATTTT	CAWSLIGQENTIYF
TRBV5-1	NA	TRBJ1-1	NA	TGCGCCAGCAGCTTGGACGGCGGCGGTTACACTGAAGCTTTCTTT	CASSLDGGGYTEAFF
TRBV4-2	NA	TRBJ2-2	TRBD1	TGTGCCAGCAGCCAAGGACAGGGGGCGGCCGGGGAGCTGTTTTTT	CASSQGQGAAGELFF
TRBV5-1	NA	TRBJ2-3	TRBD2	TGCGCCAGCAGCTTGGGTCCGGGAGGGGCAGATACGCAGTATTTT	CASSLGPGGADTQYF
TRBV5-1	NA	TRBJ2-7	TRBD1	TGCGCCAGCAGCATAGGACAGGGGGAAGACGAGCAGTACTTC	CASSIGQGEDEQYF
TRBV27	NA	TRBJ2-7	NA	TGTGCCAGCAGCCCCGGTGGAGGGAGGCTCCACGAGCAGTACTTC	CASSPGGGRLHEQYF
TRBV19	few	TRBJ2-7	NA	TGTGCCAGTAGTATAAAGCCCAGCGTACTATTGGACTACGAGCAGTACTTC	CASSIKPSVLLDYEQYF
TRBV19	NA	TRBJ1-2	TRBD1	TGTGCCAGTAGTCACGGGACAGACTATGGCTACACCTTC	CASSHGTDYGYTF
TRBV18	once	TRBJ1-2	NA	TGTGCCAGCTCCGCGACAGATTCCGCTAACTATGGCTACACCTTC	CASSATDSANYGYTF
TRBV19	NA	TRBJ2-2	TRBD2	TGTGCCAGTAAGCGGGGTAGGATGAACACCGGGGAGCTGTTTTTT	CASKRGRMNTGELFF
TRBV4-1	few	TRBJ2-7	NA	TGCGCCAGCAGCCATCATCAGTCAGAGCAGTACTTC	CASSHHQSEQYF
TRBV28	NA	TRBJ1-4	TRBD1	TGTGCCAGCAGAAATCCTTCGGGACAGGGTAGTGAAAAACTGTTTTTT	CASRNPSGQGSEKLFF
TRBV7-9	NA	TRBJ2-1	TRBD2	TGTGCCAGCAGCTTAGGGCCTAGCGGGAGGCTCTCGGGCAATGAGCAGTTCTTC	CASSLGPSGRLSGNEQFF
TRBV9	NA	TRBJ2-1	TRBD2	TGTGCCAGCAGCGTAGATTCGGGAACTAGCGGGGGCGTTCACGAGCAGTTCTTC	CASSVDSGTSGGVHEQFF
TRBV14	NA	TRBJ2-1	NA	TGTGCCAGCAGCAACCGGGGATCCTTCTCCTACAATGAGCAGTTCTTC	CASSNRGSFSYNEQFF
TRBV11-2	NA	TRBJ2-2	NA	TGTGCCAGCAGCTGGGGGGGGGCGAGCACCGGGGAGCTGTTTTTT	CASSWGGASTGELFF
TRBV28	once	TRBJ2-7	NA	TGTGCCAGCACCTCGGCCGGGTACGAGCAGTACTTC	CASTSAGYEQYF
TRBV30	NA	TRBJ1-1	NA	TGTGCCTGGAGCCCCGGACAGACGAACACTGAAGCTTTCTTT	CAWSPGQTNTEAFF
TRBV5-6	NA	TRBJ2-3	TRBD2	TGTGCCAGCAGGAACGTAGCGGGCCCCACTAGCACAGATACGCAGTATTTT	CASRNVAGPTSTDTQYF
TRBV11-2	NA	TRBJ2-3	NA	TGTGCCAGCAGCTTAGATCTACCGTTTTCTAGCACAGATACGCAGTATTTT	CASSLDLPFSSTDTQYF
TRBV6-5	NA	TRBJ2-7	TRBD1	TGTGCCAGCAGGTACCGACAGGGGCACGAGCAGTACTTC	CASRYRQGHEQYF